The 19 T cell receptor beta chains below come from one sample, sequenced in a study of blood T cell repertoires in COVID-19. Clones were read by immunoSEQ multiplex PCR, and TCRdb kept only the in-frame ones, dropping some. This sample has roughly 180,000 clones, with 79% found just once. The specimen was peripheral blood. The receptors were gathered from a woman aged 60 to 75 with COVID-19, enrolled during active disease.

The chain combines TRBV6-6 with TRBJ2-3, with 9 bases aligning to TRBD2. This CDR3 spans 16 amino acids. V shed 6 bases and J 2 bases; nucleotides not matched to a gene: 9. From germline, CDR1 is MNHNY and CDR2 SVGAGI (reference sequence). This CDR3 reads CASRTTSGRNTDTQYF. As DNA, the CDR3 is TGTGCCAGCAGGACTACTAGCGGGCGGAACACAGATACGCAGTATTTT.

The rearrangement joins TRBV7-9 to TRBJ2-3; 9 bases align to TRBD2. CDR1 and CDR2 from the germline V gene are SEHNR and FQNEAQ (reference sequence). J lost 2 bases, V lost 5 bases, and 5 bases had no gene match. The CDR3 consists of 15 residues. The CDR3 protein is CASSDLAGPTDTQYF. As DNA, the CDR3 is TGTGCCAGCAGCGATCTAGCGGGGCCCACAGATACGCAGTATTTT.

The chain is built from TRBV7-6 and TRBJ2-3; 8 bases are shared with TRBD2. CDR1 is SGHVS, CDR2 FNYEAQ, per germline. J lost 4 bases, V lost 5 bases, and 8 bases had no gene match. The CDR3 covers 15 residues. DNA for the CDR3: TGTGCCAGCAGCCAAGCGGGAGTAGGGGCAGATACGCAGTATTTT. Its protein is CASSQAGVGADTQYF.

The table lists this clone with a few counts. This rearrangement joins TRBV11-1 to TRBJ2-1; D is uncertain. This CDR3 comprises 13 residues. The V end was cut by 1 base, the J end by 6 bases, with 7 bases between. Looked up from germline, CDR1 is SGHAT and CDR2 is FQDESV (reference sequence). This chain's CDR3 is CASSLGAPNEQFF. The CDR3 DNA is TGTGCCAGCAGCTTAGGGGCCCCCAATGAGCAGTTCTTC.

This chain uses TRBV6-5 with TRBJ2-2; D is unresolved. Germline loops: CDR1 MNHEY, CDR2 SVGAGI. V lost 6 bases and J lost 0, with 8 bases in between. The CDR3 extends over 14 amino acids. The CDR3 reads CASRSRANTGELFF. CDR3 in DNA: TGTGCCAGCAGGTCCCGGGCGAACACCGGGGAGCTGTTTTTT.

This chain links TRBV7-3 with TRBJ2-3, with 9 bases matching TRBD1. Unmatched junction bases numbered 9, after V lost 5 bases and J lost 3 bases. Germline-derived CDR1 and CDR2 are SGHTA and FQGTGA. CDR3 length equals 16 residues. CDR3 nucleotide sequence: TGTGCCAGCAGCCCGCAGGGGACAGGGAGAACAGATACGCAGTATTTT. Its protein is CASSPQGTGRTDTQYF.

V gene TRBV29-1 combines with J gene TRBJ1-3; the D is unclear. Trimming removed 4 bases from V and 0 bases from J, with 10 bases in between. This CDR3 is built from 14 residues. From germline, CDR1 is SQVTM and CDR2 ANQGSEA. The CDR3 is CSVAIDDSGNTIYF. The CDR3, as DNA: TGCAGCGTTGCGATAGATGACTCTGGAAACACCATATATTTT. Variable domain in full (rest from reference TRBV29-1 and TRBJ1-3): SAVISQKPSRDICQRGTSLTIQCQVDSQVTMMFWYRQQPGQSLTLIATANQGSEATYESGFVIDKFPISRPNLTFSTLTVSNMSPEDSSIYLCSVAIDDSGNTIYFGEGSWLTVV.

This clone was found once. This chain joins TRBV3-1 (or the pseudogene TRBV3-2) and TRBJ2-6; perhaps TRBD1 as D (5 bases). Trimming took off 1 base at V and 2 bases at J, with 9 bases between the two ends. Germline-derived CDR1 and CDR2 are LGHDT and YNNKEL (reference sequence). This CDR3 has 16 residues. CDR3 coding DNA: TGTGCCAGCAGCCAAGGCCGGACAACTGGGGCCAACGTCCTGACTTTC. Amino acids: CASSQGRTTGANVLTF.

This clone was seen once. The gene calls are TRBV6-5 and TRBJ2-2; perhaps TRBD1 as D (6 bases). CDR3 length: 14 amino acids. The germline CDR1 and CDR2 sequences are MNHEY and SVGAGI. Trimming took off 6 bases at V and 5 bases at J, with 13 bases between the two ends. CDR3 residues: CASRGEGETGELFF. The DNA for the CDR3 is TGTGCCAGCAGGGGAGAGGGGGAAACCGGGGAGCTGTTTTTT.

V usage is TRBV7-2 and J usage is TRBJ1-1; D is possibly TRBD1 (5 bases). The germline V gene encodes CDR1 SGHTA and CDR2 FQGNSA. The CDR3 has 14 amino acids. V lost 8 bases to trimming and J lost 1 base, with 14 bases between them. In DNA, the CDR3 is TGTGCCAGCTGTCTACAGGTCACGAACACTGAAGCTTTCTTT. Its protein is CASCLQVTNTEAFF.

This chain connects TRBV4-3 to TRBJ1-3; weak D call: TRBD1 (5 bases). Trimming took 1 base from V and 2 from J, leaving 6 bases between them. The CDR3 extends over 14 amino acids. Germline CDR1 reads LGHNA; CDR2 reads YSLEER. The CDR3 coding sequence is TGCGCCAGCAGCCAAGCCAGGGCTGGAAACACCATATATTTT. It encodes CASSQARAGNTIYF.

As regards this clone: Germline is not matched at one junction end, which may reflect a read error. The chain employs TRBV7-7 and TRBJ2-3; tentative D call: TRBD1 (6 bases). CDR1 SSHAT and CDR2 FNYEAQ come from the germline V gene (reference sequence). This CDR3 is 13 amino acids long. The CDR3, as DNA: TGTGCTAGCAGTAGGGGGAATACAGATACGCAGTATTTT. This gives the protein CASSRGNTDTQYF.

The chain has TRBV6-5 and TRBJ2-5; TRBD1 is a possible D gene (5 bases). Trimming pared 8 bases from V and 6 bases from J, leaving 16 bases between. Germline assignment: CDR1 MNHEY and CDR2 SVGAGI. The CDR3 extends over 13 amino acids. The chain's CDR3 is CASLGRLGQTQYF. CDR3 in DNA: TGTGCCAGCCTGGGAAGGCTGGGGCAGACCCAGTACTTC.

The genes are TRBV6-1 and TRBJ1-2, with TRBD1 as a possible D gene (6 bases). This CDR3 has 13 residues. The V end lost 7 bases, the J end lost 9 bases, and 18 bases lay between the germline ends. Germline V gene sequence: CDR1 MNHNS, CDR2 SASEGT. CDR3 bases: TGTGCCAGCACTTTCCGGGGGGCGCGGAGCTACACCTTC. Translated: CASTFRGARSYTF.

This chain joins TRBV6-5 and TRBJ2-7, with TRBD1 identical over 9 bases. Germline CDR1 reads MNHEY; CDR2 reads SVGAGI. With 4 bases clipped from V and 3 bases from J, the junction kept 4 bases outside the gene matches. This CDR3 region has 14 residues. The CDR3, as DNA: TGTGCCAGCAGTTCCGGACAGGGGTACTACGAGCAGTACTTC. Translating it yields CASSSGQGYYEQYF.

The V call is TRBV6-5, the J call TRBJ2-4; D is perhaps TRBD1 (6 bases). This CDR3 spans 15 amino acids. V lost 0 bases, J lost 4 bases, and 10 bases lay in between. Germline CDR1 reads MNHEY; CDR2 reads SVGAGI. This CDR3 reads CASSYSGTLKNIQYF. The CDR3 DNA sequence: TGTGCCAGCAGTTACTCGGGGACACTAAAAAACATTCAGTACTTC.

CDR3 sequence (DNA): TGTGCCAGCAGCCCACAGGGGGCGCACACTGAAGCTTTCTTT. Translated, it gives CASSPQGAHTEAFF. V is TRBV6-1 and J is TRBJ1-1; 9 bases line up with TRBD1. The germline CDR1 and CDR2 sequences are MNHNS and SASEGT. J lost 3 bases, V lost 6 bases, and 5 bases had no gene match. This CDR3 comprises 14 residues.

Here the CDR3 reads CASSLDVGAVSYTF. The CDR3 bases are TGCGCCAGCAGCTTGGACGTAGGGGCGGTAAGCTACACCTTC. The V gene is TRBV5-1, the J gene TRBJ1-2; D is perhaps TRBD1 (5 bases). Germline V gene sequence: CDR1 SGHRS, CDR2 YFSETQ. Trimming took 0 bases from V and 9 from J, leaving 15 bases between them. The CDR3 consists of 14 residues.

This clone was picked up a small number of times. The rearrangement joins TRBV5-1 to TRBJ2-7; D perhaps matches TRBD2 (6 bases). CDR3 length: 14 amino acids. The V end lost 2 bases, the J end lost 6 bases, and 15 bases lay between the germline ends. Germline loops: CDR1 SGHRS, CDR2 YFSETQ. The DNA of the CDR3 is TGCGCCAGCAGCTTTGGAGGGCCGTCGGGCGAGCAGTACTTC. Translated, it gives CASSFGGPSGEQYF.